Detailed here is one T cell receptor (beta chain). Antigen specificity is unknown. These data are taken from a study of T-cell memory formation after mild COVID-19. Study-wide background: Most TCR clusters belonged to a single donor.

V lost 6 bases, J lost 3 bases, and 8 bases lay in between. This CDR3 has 12 amino acids. Regarding the study as a whole: Prior to infection, memory already included some responding clones, suggesting cross-reactive memory joined. Contracting CD8+ clones were enriched in EMRA, CD4+ mainly in CM and EM.

Constant-segment-primed 5'RACE gave TCR alpha and TCR beta cDNA libraries with sample barcodes and UMIs. TCRdb re-analysed the 5' RACE reads in MiXCR, keeping a single row per CDR3 protein. The sample has around 420,000 distinct CDR3 sequences, 20% to 25% seen once. The sample consisted of PBMCs or a T cell subset sorted from them (not recorded which). This clonotype originated in an adult woman who had mild COVID-19 (a few samples of this study predate the infection). Cell type and time point are not known. The chain is built from TRBV12-3 or TRBV12-4 and TRBJ1-1, with D unclear. CDR3 protein: CASRHGHTEAFF. The CDR3 DNA sequence: TGTGCCAGCAGACACGGGCACACTGAAGCTTTCTTT.